These T cell receptor beta chains were read from a single sample in a study of CXCR3-negative and CXCR3-positive naive CD8 T cells. TCRdb re-called the 5' RACE reads and gives one entry per CDR3 protein, without DNA. The sample data list tens of thousands of distinct CDR3 sequences. Specimen: naive CXCR3+ CD8+ T cells from blood. The receptor source for this set is a human donor in good health. Some clones in this sample may be carry-over from other donors' samples. Both conserved end residues are part of each CDR3. Each record gives: J gene, V gene, CDR3 protein.

J: TRBJ2-2
V: TRBV5-1
CDR3: CASSATGTGELFF

J: TRBJ2-1
V: TRBV4-1
CDR3: CASSQEGGGGAYNEQFF

J: TRBJ2-5
V: TRBV5-4
CDR3: CASSLDSGSGETQYF

J: TRBJ2-3
V: TRBV28
CDR3: CASSFFAGQGGDTQYF

J: TRBJ2-3
V: TRBV29-1
CDR3: CSGHDRDVGTDTQYF

J: TRBJ2-1
V: TRBV6-1
CDR3: CASSESRAGWGINEQFF

J: TRBJ2-6
V: TRBV7-6
CDR3: CASSLAPGVGANVLTF

J: TRBJ2-7
V: TRBV7-6
CDR3: CASSFGGVGEQYF

J: TRBJ2-1
V: TRBV5-4
CDR3: CASSSRLAGAYEQFF

J: TRBJ2-7
V: TRBV10-1
CDR3: CATPGGRPSYEQYF

J: TRBJ1-2
V: TRBV24-1
CDR3: CATSDPEGYTF

J: TRBJ2-2
V: TRBV15
CDR3: CATRSLQGSNTGELFF

J: TRBJ1-1
V: TRBV28
CDR3: CASSPWIQNTEAFF

J: TRBJ2-7
V: TRBV7-2
CDR3: CASSLSEGPYEQYF

J: TRBJ2-7
V: TRBV7-9
CDR3: CASSPDIYEQYF

J: TRBJ2-7
V: TRBV7-2
CDR3: CASSERTGAGEQYF

J: TRBJ2-7
V: TRBV12-3/TRBV12-4
CDR3: CASTFAPGTGFEYF

J: TRBJ2-7
V: TRBV3-1
CDR3: CASSQENRLGEQYF

J: TRBJ1-5
V: TRBV6-2/TRBV6-3
CDR3: CASSPRDISQPQHF

J: TRBJ2-7
V: TRBV14
CDR3: CASSQDWGREQYF

J: TRBJ2-3
V: TRBV4-1
CDR3: CASSQDTTGRYTDTQYF

J: TRBJ2-2
V: TRBV7-6
CDR3: CASSLWQNTGELFF

J: TRBJ2-3
V: TRBV14
CDR3: CASSQDHLGDTDTQYF

J: TRBJ1-6
V: TRBV9
CDR3: CASSEGTAGSPLHF

J: TRBJ1-2
V: TRBV4-1
CDR3: CASSQDGGLGSYGYTF

J: TRBJ1-2
V: TRBV2
CDR3: CASSEDRNNYGYTF

J: TRBJ2-1
V: TRBV6-4
CDR3: CASSFSGDNNEQFF

J: TRBJ2-7
V: TRBV9
CDR3: CASGGAYEQYF

J: TRBJ2-5
V: TRBV28
CDR3: CASSLLEATGGRETQYF

J: TRBJ2-3
V: TRBV28
CDR3: CASSVGQGTDTQYF

J: TRBJ2-1
V: TRBV6-1
CDR3: CASTGGTMYNEQFF

J: TRBJ1-1
V: TRBV5-5
CDR3: CASSYLTGEAFF

J: TRBJ2-7
V: TRBV18
CDR3: CASSPYSYEQYF

J: TRBJ2-3
V: TRBV28
CDR3: CASRPGLPPDTQYF

J: TRBJ1-1
V: TRBV28
CDR3: CASSFGSGTDTEAFF

J: TRBJ2-1
V: TRBV20-1
CDR3: CSARDSRSSYNEQFF

J: TRBJ2-1
V: TRBV6-5
CDR3: CASSCSAGGNEQFF

J: TRBJ1-2
V: TRBV5-8
CDR3: CASSSDSGVDGYTF

J: TRBJ2-3
V: TRBV14
CDR3: CASGNGRITDTQYF

J: TRBJ1-1
V: TRBV14
CDR3: CASDVLTADTEAFF

J: TRBJ2-3
V: TRBV28
CDR3: CASSFIQGPPTDTQYF

J: TRBJ1-2
V: TRBV12-3/TRBV12-4
CDR3: CASSLLPRGGYTF

J: TRBJ2-2
V: TRBV3-1
CDR3: CASSQQWTTGELFF

J: TRBJ1-2
V: TRBV13
CDR3: CASSLERGDYGYTF

J: TRBJ2-7
V: TRBV23-1
CDR3: CASSPMGLFLCYEQYF

J: TRBJ1-6
V: TRBV7-9
CDR3: CASSYGGNSPLHF

J: TRBJ2-1
V: TRBV12-3/TRBV12-4
CDR3: CASSLAPGEFNEQFF

J: TRBJ2-5
V: TRBV28
CDR3: CASTPAGGETQYF